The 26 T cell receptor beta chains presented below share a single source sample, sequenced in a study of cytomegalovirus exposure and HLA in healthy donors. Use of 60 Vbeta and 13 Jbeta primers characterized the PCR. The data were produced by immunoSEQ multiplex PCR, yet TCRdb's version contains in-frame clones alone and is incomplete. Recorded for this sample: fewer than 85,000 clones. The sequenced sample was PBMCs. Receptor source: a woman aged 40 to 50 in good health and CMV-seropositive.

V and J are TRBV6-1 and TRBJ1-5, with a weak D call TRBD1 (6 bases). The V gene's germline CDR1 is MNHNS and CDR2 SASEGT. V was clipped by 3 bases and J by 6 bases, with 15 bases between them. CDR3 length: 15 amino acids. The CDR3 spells CASSDVGGQGQPQHF. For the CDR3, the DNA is TGTGCCAGCAGTGACGTCGGGGGGCAAGGTCAGCCCCAGCATTTT.

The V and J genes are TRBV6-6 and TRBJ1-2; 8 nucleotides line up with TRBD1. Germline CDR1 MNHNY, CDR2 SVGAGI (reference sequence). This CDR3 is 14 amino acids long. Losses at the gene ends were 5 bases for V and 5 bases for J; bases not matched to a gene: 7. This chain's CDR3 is CASSPRTGIYGYTF. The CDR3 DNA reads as TGTGCCAGCAGTCCTCGGACAGGGATTTATGGCTACACCTTC.

CDR3 sequence (DNA): TGTGCCAGCAGCCAAGGGCTAGCGGATTCCTACGAGCAGTACTTC. It yields the protein CASSQGLADSYEQYF. This chain links TRBV4-2 with TRBJ2-7; 7 bases align to TRBD2. V dropped 1 base and J dropped 1; count of bases not matched to a gene: 4. Germline CDR1 and CDR2: LGHNA and YNFKEQ. There are 15 residues in the CDR3.

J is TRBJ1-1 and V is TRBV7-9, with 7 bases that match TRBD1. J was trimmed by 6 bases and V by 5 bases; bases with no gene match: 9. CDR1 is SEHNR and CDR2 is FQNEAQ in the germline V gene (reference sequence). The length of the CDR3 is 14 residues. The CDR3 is CASSLDRFRAEAFF. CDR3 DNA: TGTGCCAGCAGCCTGGACAGGTTTCGGGCTGAAGCTTTCTTT.

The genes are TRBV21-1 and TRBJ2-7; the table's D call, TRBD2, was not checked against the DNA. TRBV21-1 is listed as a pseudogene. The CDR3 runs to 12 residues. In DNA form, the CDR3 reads TGTGCCAGCAGCTTTAAAAAAAAGGGAGGGTACTTC. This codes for CASSFKKKGGYF.

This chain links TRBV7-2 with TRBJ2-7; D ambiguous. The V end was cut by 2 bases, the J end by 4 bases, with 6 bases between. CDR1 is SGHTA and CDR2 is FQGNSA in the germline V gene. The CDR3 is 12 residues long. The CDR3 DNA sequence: TGTGCCAGCAGCTTAACCCGGTACGAGCAGTACTTC. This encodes CASSLTRYEQYF. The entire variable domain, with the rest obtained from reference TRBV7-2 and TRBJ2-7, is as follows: GAGVSQSPSNKVTEKGKDVELRCDPISGHTALYWYRQSLGQGLEFLIYFQGNSAPDKSGLPSDRFSAERTGGSVSTLTIQRTQQEDSAVYLCASSLTRYEQYFGPGTRLTVT.

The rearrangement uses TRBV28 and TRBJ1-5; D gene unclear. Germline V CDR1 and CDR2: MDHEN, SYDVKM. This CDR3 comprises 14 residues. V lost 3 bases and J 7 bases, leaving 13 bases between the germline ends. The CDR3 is CASSFLARGQPQHF. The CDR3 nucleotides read TGTGCCAGCAGTTTCTTGGCTCGTGGCCAGCCCCAGCATTTT.

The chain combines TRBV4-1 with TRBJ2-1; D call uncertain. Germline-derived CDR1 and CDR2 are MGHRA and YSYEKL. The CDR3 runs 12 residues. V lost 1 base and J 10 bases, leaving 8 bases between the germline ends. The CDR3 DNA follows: TGCGCCAGCAGCCAAGGAGGTTACGAGCAGTTCTTC. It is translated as CASSQGGYEQFF.

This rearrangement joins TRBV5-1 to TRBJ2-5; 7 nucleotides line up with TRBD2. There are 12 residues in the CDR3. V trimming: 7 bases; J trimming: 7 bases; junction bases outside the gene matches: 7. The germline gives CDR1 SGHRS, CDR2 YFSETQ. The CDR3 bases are TGCGCCAGCGGGGAGGGGAGTGGGACCCAGTACTTC. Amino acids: CASGEGSGTQYF.

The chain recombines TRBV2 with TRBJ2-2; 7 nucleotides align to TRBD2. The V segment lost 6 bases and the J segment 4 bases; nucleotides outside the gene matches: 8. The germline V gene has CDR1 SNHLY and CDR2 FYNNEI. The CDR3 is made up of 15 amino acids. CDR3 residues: CASSELLASTGELFF. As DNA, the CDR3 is TGTGCCAGCAGCGAACTACTAGCGAGCACCGGGGAGCTGTTTTTT.

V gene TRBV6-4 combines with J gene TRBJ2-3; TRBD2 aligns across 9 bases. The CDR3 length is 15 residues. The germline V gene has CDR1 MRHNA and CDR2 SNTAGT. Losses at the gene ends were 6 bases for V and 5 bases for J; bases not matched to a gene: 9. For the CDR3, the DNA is TGTGCCAGCAGCGTAGGCGGGGGGGCCGTAGATACGCAGTATTTT. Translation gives CASSVGGGAVDTQYF.

As DNA, the CDR3 is TGTGCCAGCAGATATACGACGGGACAGCGAGGGACCCAGTACTTC. It specifies CASRYTTGQRGTQYF. J is TRBJ2-5 and V is TRBV7-8; 7 nucleotides line up with TRBD1. Germline CDR1 reads SGHVS; CDR2 reads FQNEAQ. This CDR3 comprises 15 residues. V trimming: 6 bases; J trimming: 7 bases; junction bases outside the gene matches: 14.

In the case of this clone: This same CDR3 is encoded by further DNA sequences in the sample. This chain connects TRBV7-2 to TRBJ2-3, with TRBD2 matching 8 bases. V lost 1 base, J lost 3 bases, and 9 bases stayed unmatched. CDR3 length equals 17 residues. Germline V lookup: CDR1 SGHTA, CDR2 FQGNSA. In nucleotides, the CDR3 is TGTGCCAGCAGCTTAGACGGACTAGCCGGGCGAACAGATACGCAGTATTTT. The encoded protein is CASSLDGLAGRTDTQYF.

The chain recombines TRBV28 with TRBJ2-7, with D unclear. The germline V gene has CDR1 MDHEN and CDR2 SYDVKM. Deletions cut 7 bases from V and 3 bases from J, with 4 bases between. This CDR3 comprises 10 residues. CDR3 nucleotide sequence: TGTGCCAGCACCGGCTACGAGCAGTACTTC. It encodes CASTGYEQYF.

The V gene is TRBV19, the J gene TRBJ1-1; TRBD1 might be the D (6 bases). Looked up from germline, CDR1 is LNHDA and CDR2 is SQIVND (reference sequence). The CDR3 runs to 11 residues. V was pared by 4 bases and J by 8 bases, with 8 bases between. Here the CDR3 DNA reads TGTGCCAGTAGTAGCACAGGGGAAGCTTTCTTT. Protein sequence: CASSSTGEAFF. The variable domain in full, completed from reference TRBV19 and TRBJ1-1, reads DGGITQSPKYLFRKEGQNVTLSCEQNLNHDAMYWYRQDPGQGLRLIYYSQIVNDFQKGDIAEGYSVSREKKESFPLTVTSAQKNPTAFYLCASSSTGEAFFGQGTRLTVV.

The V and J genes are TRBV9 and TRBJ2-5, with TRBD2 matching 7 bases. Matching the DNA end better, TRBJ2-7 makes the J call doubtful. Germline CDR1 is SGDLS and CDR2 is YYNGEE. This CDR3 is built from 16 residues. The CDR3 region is CASSVGSMGGVSEQYF. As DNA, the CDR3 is TGTGCCAGCAGCGTAGGGTCTATGGGAGGGGTGAGCGAGCAGTACTTC.

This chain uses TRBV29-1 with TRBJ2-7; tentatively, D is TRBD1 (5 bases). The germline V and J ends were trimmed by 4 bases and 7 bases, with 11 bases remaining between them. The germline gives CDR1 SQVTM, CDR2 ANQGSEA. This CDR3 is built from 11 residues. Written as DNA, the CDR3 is TGCAGCGTTGGGTTAGGGGAAGAGCAGTACTTC. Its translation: CSVGLGEEQYF.

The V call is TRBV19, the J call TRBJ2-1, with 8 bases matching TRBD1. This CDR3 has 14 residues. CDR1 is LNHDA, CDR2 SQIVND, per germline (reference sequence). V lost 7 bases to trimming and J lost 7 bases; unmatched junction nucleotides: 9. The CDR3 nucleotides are TGTGCCAGTAACAGGGGGGCCTTGACAAATGAGCAGTTCTTC. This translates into CASNRGALTNEQFF.

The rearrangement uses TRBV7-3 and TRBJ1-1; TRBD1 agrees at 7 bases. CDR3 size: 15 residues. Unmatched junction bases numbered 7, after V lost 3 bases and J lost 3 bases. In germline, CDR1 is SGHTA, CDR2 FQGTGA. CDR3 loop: CASSFTGAGDTEAFF. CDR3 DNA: TGTGCCAGCAGCTTCACAGGGGCTGGGGACACTGAAGCTTTCTTT.

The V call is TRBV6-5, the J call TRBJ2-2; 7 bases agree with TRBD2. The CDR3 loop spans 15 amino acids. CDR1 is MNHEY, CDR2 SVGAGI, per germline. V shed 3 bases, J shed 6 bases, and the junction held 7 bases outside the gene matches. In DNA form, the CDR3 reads TGTGCCAGCAGTTATCTGGGGCGGGAGCCCGGGGAGCTGTTTTTT. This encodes CASSYLGREPGELFF.

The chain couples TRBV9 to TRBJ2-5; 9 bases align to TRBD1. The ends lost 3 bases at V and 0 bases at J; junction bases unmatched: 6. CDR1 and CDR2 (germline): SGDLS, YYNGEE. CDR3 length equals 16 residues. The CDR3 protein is CASSARQGGYQETQYF. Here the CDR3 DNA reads TGTGCCAGCAGCGCGCGACAGGGGGGGTACCAAGAGACCCAGTACTTC.

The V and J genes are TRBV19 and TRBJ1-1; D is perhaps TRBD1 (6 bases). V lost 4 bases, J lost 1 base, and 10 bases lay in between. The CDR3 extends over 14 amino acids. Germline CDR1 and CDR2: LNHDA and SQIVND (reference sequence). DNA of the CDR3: TGTGCCAGTAGTAACAGGGTCACGAACACTGAAGCTTTCTTT. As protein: CASSNRVTNTEAFF.

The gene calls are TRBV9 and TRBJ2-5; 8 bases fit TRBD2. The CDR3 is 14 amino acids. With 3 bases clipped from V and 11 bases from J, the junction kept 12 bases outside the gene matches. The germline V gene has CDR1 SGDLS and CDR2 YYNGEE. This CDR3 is CASSAGRGGAEQYF. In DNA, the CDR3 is TGTGCCAGCAGCGCGGGCCGGGGGGGAGCGGAGCAGTACTTC.

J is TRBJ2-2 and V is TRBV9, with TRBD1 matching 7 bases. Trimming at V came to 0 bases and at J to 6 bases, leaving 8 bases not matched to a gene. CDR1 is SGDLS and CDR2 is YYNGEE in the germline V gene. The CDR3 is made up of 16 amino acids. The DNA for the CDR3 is TGTGCCAGCAGCGTAGAGACAGGGTCGGTCGCCGGGGAGCTGTTTTTT. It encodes CASSVETGSVAGELFF. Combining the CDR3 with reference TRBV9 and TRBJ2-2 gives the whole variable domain DSGVTQTPKHLITATGQRVTLRCSPRSGDLSVYWYQQSLDQGLQFLIQYYNGEERAKGNILERFSAQQFPDLHSELNLSSLELGDSALYFCASSVETGSVAGELFFGEGSRLTVL.

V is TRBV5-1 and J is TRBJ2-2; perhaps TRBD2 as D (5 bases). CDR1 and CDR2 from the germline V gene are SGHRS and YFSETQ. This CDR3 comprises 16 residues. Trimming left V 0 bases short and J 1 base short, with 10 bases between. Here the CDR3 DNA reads TGCGCCAGCAGCTTGGCCGGGGAAGGGAACACCGGGGAGCTGTTTTTT. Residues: CASSLAGEGNTGELFF.

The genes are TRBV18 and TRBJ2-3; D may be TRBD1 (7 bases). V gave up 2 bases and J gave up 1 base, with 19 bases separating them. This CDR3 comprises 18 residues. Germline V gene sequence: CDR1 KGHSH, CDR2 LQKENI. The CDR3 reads CASSPRPKGGGGTDTQYF. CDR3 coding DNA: TGTGCCAGCTCACCAAGGCCGAAAGGGGGCGGGGGCACAGATACGCAGTATTTT.